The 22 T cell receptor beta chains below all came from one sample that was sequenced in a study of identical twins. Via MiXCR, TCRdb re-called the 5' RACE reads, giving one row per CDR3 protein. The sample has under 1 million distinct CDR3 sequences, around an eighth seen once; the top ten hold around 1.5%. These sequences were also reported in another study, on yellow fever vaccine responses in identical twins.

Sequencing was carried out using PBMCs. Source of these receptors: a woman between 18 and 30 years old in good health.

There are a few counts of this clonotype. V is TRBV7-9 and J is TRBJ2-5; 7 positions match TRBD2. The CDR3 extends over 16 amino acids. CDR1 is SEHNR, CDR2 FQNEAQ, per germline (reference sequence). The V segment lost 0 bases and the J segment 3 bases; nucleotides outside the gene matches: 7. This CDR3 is CASSLAVLAAKETQYF. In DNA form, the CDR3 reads TGTGCCAGCAGCTTAGCGGTCCTAGCGGCTAAAGAGACCCAGTACTTC.

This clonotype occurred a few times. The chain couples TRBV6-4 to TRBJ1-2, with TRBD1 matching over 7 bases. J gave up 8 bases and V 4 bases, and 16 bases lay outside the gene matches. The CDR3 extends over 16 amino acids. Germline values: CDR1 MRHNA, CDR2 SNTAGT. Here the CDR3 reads CASSGRQGTPFGGYTF. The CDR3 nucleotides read TGTGCCAGCAGTGGCCGACAGGGTACACCGTTTGGAGGCTACACCTTC.

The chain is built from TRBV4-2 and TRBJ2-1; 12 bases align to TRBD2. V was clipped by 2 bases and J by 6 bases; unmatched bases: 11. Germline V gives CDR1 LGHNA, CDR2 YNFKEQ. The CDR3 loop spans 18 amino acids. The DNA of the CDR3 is TGTGCCAGCAGCCAAACCTCACCGACTAGCGGGGGCCCCAATGAGCAGTTCTTC. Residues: CASSQTSPTSGGPNEQFF.

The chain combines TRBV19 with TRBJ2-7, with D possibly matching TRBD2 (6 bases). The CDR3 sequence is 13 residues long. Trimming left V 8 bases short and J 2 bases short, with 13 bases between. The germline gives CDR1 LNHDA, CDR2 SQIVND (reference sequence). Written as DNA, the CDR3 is TGTGCCAGTGGCCCGGGAGCTCCCTACGAGCAGTACTTC. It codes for CASGPGAPYEQYF.

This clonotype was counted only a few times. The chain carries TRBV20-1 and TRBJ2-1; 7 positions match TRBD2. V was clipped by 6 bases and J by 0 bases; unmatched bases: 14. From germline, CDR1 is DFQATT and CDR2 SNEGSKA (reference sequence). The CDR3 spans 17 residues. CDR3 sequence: CSAGAGIAGDSYNEQFF. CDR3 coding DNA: TGCAGTGCCGGGGCCGGGATAGCGGGTGACTCCTACAATGAGCAGTTCTTC.

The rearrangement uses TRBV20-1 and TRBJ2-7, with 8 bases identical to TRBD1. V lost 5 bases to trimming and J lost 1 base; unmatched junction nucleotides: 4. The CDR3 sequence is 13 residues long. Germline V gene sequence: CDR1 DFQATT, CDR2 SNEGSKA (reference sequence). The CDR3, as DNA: TGCAGTGCTGGACAGGGTAAATCCTACGAGCAGTACGTC. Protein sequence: CSAGQGKSYEQYV.

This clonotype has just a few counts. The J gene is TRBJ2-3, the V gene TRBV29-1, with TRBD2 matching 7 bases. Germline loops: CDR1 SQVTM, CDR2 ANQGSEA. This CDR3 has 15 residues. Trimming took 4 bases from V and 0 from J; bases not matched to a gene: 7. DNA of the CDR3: TGCAGCGTTGGAGGGCGGGGGTTTAGCACAGATACGCAGTATTTT. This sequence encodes CSVGGRGFSTDTQYF.

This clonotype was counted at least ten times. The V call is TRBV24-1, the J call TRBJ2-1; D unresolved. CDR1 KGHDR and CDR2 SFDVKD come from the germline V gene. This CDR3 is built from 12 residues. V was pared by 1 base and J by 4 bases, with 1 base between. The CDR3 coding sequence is TGTGCCACCAGTGATTTATACAATGAGCAGTTCTTC. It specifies CATSDLYNEQFF.

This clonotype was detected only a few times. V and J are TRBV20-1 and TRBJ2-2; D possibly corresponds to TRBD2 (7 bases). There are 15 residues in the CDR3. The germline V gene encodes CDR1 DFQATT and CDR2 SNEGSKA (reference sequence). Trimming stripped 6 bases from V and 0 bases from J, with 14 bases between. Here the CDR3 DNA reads TGCAGTGCCCCAGGGGCGGGAGCGAACACCGGGGAGCTGTTTTTT. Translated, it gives CSAPGAGANTGELFF.

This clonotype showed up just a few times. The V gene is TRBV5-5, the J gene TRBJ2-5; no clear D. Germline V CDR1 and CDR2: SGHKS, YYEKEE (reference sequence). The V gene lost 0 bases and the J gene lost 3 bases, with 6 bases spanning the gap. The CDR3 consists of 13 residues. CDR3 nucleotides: TGTGCCAGCAGCTTGGTGCCAGAAGAGACCCAGTACTTC. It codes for CASSLVPEETQYF.

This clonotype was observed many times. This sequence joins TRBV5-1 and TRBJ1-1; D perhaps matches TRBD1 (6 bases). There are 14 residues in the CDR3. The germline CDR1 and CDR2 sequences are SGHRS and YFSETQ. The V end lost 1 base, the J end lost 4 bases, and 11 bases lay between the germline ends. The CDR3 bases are TGCGCCAGCAGCTTGCAGGGGAGAGGCACTGAAGCTTTCTTT. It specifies CASSLQGRGTEAFF.

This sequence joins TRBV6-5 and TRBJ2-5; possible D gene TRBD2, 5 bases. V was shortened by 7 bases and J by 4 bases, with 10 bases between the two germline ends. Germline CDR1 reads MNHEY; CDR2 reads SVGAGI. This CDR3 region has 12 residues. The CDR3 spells CASTGRGETQYF. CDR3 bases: TGTGCCAGCACGGGTCGGGGAGAGACCCAGTACTTC.

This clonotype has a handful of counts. CDR3 in amino acids: CASSLPTGTVSTDTQYF. CDR3 bases: TGTGCCAGCAGCTTGCCCACCGGGACAGTTAGCACAGATACGCAGTATTTT. The chain couples TRBV7-8 to TRBJ2-3; 7 bases align to TRBD1. V lost 3 bases, J lost 0 bases, and 9 bases stayed unmatched. From germline, CDR1 is SGHVS and CDR2 FQNEAQ. CDR3 size: 17 residues.

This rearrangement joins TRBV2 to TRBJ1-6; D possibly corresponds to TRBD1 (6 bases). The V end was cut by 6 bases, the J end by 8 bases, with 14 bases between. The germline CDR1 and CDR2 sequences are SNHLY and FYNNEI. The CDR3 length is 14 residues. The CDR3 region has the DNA TGTGCCAGCAGAAGGCAGGGGCTCGATTCACCCCTCCACTTT. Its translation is CASRRQGLDSPLHF.

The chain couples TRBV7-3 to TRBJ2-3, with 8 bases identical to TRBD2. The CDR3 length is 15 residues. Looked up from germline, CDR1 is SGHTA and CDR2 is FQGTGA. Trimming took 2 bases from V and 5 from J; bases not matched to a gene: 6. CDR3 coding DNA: TGTGCCAGCAGCTTACGGCTGGCGGGAGGAGATACGCAGTATTTT. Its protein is CASSLRLAGGDTQYF.

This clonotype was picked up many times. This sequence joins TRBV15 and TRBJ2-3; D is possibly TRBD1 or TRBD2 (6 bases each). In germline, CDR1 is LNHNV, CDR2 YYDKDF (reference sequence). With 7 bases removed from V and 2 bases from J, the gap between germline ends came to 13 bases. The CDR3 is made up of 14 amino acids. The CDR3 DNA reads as TGTGCCACCAAGGGCCCGGGGGCCACAGATACGCAGTATTTT. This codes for CATKGPGATDTQYF.

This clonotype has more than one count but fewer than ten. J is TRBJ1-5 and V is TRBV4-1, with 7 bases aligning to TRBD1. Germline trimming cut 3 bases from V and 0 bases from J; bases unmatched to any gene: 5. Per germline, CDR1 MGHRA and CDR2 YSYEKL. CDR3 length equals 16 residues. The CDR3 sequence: CASSQTTGVSNQPQHF. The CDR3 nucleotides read TGCGCCAGCAGCCAGACCACAGGGGTTAGCAATCAGCCCCAGCATTTT.

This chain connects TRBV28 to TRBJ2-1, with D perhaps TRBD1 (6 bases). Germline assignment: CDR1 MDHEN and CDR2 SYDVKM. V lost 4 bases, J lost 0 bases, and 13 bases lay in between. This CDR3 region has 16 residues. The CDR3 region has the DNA TGTGCCAGCAGTTCCCTCCGGGACAACTCCTACAATGAGCAGTTCTTC. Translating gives CASSSLRDNSYNEQFF.

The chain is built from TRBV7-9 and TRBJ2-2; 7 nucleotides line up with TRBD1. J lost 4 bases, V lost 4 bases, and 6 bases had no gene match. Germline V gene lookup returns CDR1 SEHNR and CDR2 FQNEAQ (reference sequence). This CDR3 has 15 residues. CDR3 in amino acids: CASSSGQTFTGELFF. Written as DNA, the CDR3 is TGTGCCAGCAGCTCGGGACAGACATTCACCGGGGAGCTGTTTTTT.

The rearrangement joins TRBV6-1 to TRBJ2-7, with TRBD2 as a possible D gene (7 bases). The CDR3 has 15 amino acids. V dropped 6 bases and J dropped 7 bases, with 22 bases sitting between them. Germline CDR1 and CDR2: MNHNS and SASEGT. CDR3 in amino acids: CASRPRRGGSGEQYF. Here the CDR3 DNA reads TGTGCCAGCAGACCTAGGAGGGGGGGCTCGGGAGAGCAGTACTTC.

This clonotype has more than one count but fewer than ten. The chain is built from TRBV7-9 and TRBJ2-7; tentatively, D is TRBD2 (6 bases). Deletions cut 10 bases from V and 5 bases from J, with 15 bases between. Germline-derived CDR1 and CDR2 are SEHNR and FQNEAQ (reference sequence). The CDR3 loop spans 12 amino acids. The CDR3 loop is CATSPGRNEQYF. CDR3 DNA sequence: TGTGCCACCTCACCCGGGAGAAACGAGCAGTACTTC. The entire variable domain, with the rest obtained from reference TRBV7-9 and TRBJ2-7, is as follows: DTGVSQNPRHKITKRGQNVTFRCDPISEHNRLYWYRQTLGQGPEFLTYFQNEAQLEKSRLLSDRFSAERPKGSFSTLEIQRTEQGDSAMYLCATSPGRNEQYFGPGTRLTVT.

CDR3: CASSLRYPQGQETDTQYF. The CDR3, as DNA: TGCGCCAGCAGCCTACGATACCCCCAGGGACAGGAAACAGATACGCAGTATTTT. This chain joins TRBV4-1 and TRBJ2-3, with 8 bases that match TRBD1. In germline, CDR1 is MGHRA, CDR2 YSYEKL. The CDR3 covers 18 residues. V lost 4 bases to trimming and J lost 3 bases; unmatched junction nucleotides: 15.